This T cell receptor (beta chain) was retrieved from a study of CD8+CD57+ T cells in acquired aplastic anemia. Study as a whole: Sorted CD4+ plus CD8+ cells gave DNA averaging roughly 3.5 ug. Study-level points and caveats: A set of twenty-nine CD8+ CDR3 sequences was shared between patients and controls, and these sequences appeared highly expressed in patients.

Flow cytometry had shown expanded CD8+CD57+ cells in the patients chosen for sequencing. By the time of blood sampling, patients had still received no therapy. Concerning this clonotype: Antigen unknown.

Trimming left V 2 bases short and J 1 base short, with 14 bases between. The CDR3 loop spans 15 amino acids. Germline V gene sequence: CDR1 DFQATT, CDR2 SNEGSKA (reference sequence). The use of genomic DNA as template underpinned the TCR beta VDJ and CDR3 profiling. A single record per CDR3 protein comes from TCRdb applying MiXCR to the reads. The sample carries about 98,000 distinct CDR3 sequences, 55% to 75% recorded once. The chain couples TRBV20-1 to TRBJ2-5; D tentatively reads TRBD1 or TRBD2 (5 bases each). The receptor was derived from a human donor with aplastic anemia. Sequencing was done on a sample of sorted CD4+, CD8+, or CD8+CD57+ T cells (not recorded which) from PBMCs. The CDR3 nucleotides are TGCAGTGCTAGAAGGAGGCAGGGTTTCCAAGAGACCCAGTACTTC. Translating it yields CSARRRQGFQETQYF.